This T cell receptor (beta chain) was captured by sequencing in a study of neurological immune-mediated disorders. This clonotype appeared many times. One entry per CDR3 protein results from TCRdb running MiXCR on the 5' RACE reads. The profile shows approximately 25,000 distinct CDR3 sequences, around 21% of them singletons. The CDR3 sequence is 11 residues long. V lost 10 bases and J 5 bases, leaving 12 bases between the germline ends. CDR1 and CDR2 (germline): SGDLS, YYNGEE. The chain carries TRBV9 and TRBJ2-5; maybe TRBD2 (5 bases). Sequencing was done on a sample of PBMCs. The receptor comes from a woman aged 55 to 70 in good health. CDR3 amino acids: CASSSGETQYF. CDR3 nucleotides: TGTGCCTCCAGTTCGGGGGAGACCCAGTACTTC.